The 6 T cell receptor beta chains listed next were all sequenced from one sample in a study of blood T cell repertoires in COVID-19. Using immunoSEQ multiplex PCR, the repertoire was profiled, and TCRdb retains in-frame clones only, with some absent. The sample consists of approximately 150,000 clones, about 90% of them appearing once. The specimen was peripheral blood. The receptors shown here come from a man of 80 years or more with acute or convalescent COVID-19.

This chain uses TRBV19 with TRBJ2-3, with D perhaps TRBD2 (5 bases). Per the germline V gene, CDR1 is LNHDA and CDR2 is SQIVND (reference sequence). The CDR3 runs 12 residues. V gave up 5 bases and J gave up 6 bases, with 9 bases separating them. The CDR3 sequence is CASSFGLDTQYF. DNA for the CDR3: TGTGCCAGTAGTTTTGGACTTGATACGCAGTATTTT.

The chain links TRBV5-5 to TRBJ1-5, with D perhaps matching TRBD1 (6 bases). V lost 3 bases, J lost 3 bases, and 10 bases lay in between. Germline V CDR1 and CDR2: SGHKS, YYEKEE (reference sequence). This CDR3 region has 14 residues. This CDR3 is CASSWGPDNQPQHF. The CDR3 DNA sequence: TGTGCCAGCAGCTGGGGGCCAGACAATCAGCCCCAGCATTTT.

The chain couples TRBV23-1 to TRBJ2-7, with 8 nucleotides matching TRBD1. TRBV23-1 is noted as an ORF with a role that remains uncertain. The V segment lost 4 bases and the J segment 4 bases; nucleotides outside the gene matches: 9. CDR3 length equals 15 residues. CDR3 sequence (DNA): TGCGCCAGCAGTCTGGCCGGGACAGGCTATTACGAGCAGTACTTC. This translates into CASSLAGTGYYEQYF.

This clone was found once. The rearrangement uses TRBV5-1 and TRBJ2-5; TRBD1 matches 8 bases. This CDR3 has 16 amino acids. V lost 4 bases, J lost 2 bases, and 10 bases stayed unmatched. CDR1 and CDR2 (germline): SGHRS, YFSETQ. Here the CDR3 DNA reads TGCGCCAGCAGCGTCACGACAGGGGAGTCACAAGAGACCCAGTACTTC. Translation: CASSVTTGESQETQYF. The complete variable domain, with remaining parts taken from reference TRBV5-1 and TRBJ2-5, reads KAGVTQTPRYLIKTRGQQVTLSCSPISGHRSVSWYQQTPGQGLQFLFEYFSETQRNKGNFPGRFSGRQFSNSRSEMNVSTLELGDSALYLCASSVTTGESQETQYFGPGTRLLVL.

The chain carries TRBV27 and TRBJ2-3; 9 bases match TRBD1. The germline CDR1 and CDR2 sequences are MNHEY and SMNVEV (reference sequence). This CDR3 is built from 13 residues. J lost 13 bases, V lost 0 bases, and 5 bases had no gene match. CDR3 sequence (DNA): TGTGCCAGCAGTTTATCGGGACAGGGCAGGGAGTATTTT. Its translation: CASSLSGQGREYF.

The genes are TRBV21-1 and TRBJ1-1; whether TRBD1, the table's D call, matches the DNA was not checked. TRBV21-1 is annotated as a pseudogene. The CDR3 extends over 16 amino acids. CDR3: CASSKGRGRCYTEAFF. The CDR3 DNA reads as TGTGCCAGCAGCAAAGGTAGGGGCAGGTGCTACACTGAAGCTTTCTTT.